This T cell receptor beta chain appears in the sequencing data of a study of cytomegalovirus exposure and HLA in healthy donors. Study-level information: As released early, the data held 85 million to 95 million unique TCRs from HLA-typed donors. Study observations and caveats: An analysis that was carried out later associated some 17,000 TCR beta sequences with HLA alleles at 0.05 false discovery rate. Follow-up analysis found HLA locus-dependent TCR association rates, highest for DRB1 and lowest for HLA-C.

With 60 Vbeta and 13 Jbeta primers, the PCR was carried out. TCRdb's table, derived via immunoSEQ multiplex PCR, lists solely in-frame clones and lacks some. The data show 100,000 to 150,000 clones, around 82% seen once. Concerning this clone itself: The antigen remains unidentified.

The receptor's source is a young man in good health and CMV-seropositive. Sequenced: PBMCs.

The CDR3 nucleotides are TGTGCCAGCAGTTACAGGGTTGGCACCGGGGAGCTGTTTTTT. It specifies CASSYRVGTGELFF. The chain employs TRBV25-1 and TRBJ2-2; D possibly corresponds to TRBD1 (6 bases). Trimming took 5 bases from V and 4 from J, leaving 11 bases between them. This CDR3 has 14 amino acids. Germline V lookup: CDR1 MGHDK, CDR2 SYGVNS.